Listed below are T cell receptor beta chains from one sample, sequenced in a study of long-term antiretroviral therapy in people with HIV. Assay: immunoSEQ multiplex PCR; the TCRdb copy retains only in-frame clones and omits some. The profile shows tens of thousands of clones, approximately 80% of them singletons. The input for sequencing was unsorted PBMCs, taken 0.5 years before starting antiretroviral therapy. These TCRs come from a man aged 35 to 55 with HIV. CDR3s include the opening cysteine and the closing phenylalanine or tryptophan. The D gene is left open where the match is weak. Size is stated for part of the rows, as once, few or many counts, or as a class when the clone is expanded.

>TRBJ1-2|-|TRBV30|TRBD1|10
CTGGANGYTF
TGCACAGGGGGCGCGAATGGCTACACCTTC
>TRBJ1-4|-|TRBV4-1|-|14
CASSQGSGNEKLFF
TGCGCCAGCAGCCAAGGTTCCGGTAATGAAAAACTGTTTTTT
>TRBJ1-1|-|TRBV6-5|-|11
CASTHWPEAFF
TGTGCCAGCACCCACTGGCCTGAAGCTTTCTTT
>TRBJ2-7|-|TRBV7-9|-|14
CASSLGPGRYEQYF
TGTGCCAGCAGCTTAGGTCCAGGGAGGTACGAGCAGTACTTC
>TRBJ2-3|-|TRBV30|TRBD2|14
CAWSVGLEGDTQYF
TGTGCCTGGAGTGTAGGACTAGAGGGAGATACGCAGTATTTT
>TRBJ1-1|-|TRBV28|-|14
CASSGSFFHAEAFF
TGTGCCAGCAGTGGGTCCTTTTTCCACGCTGAAGCTTTCTTT
>TRBJ1-6|-|TRBV14|TRBD1|14
CASSPRTGLSPLHF
TGTGCCAGCAGCCCCCGGACAGGGCTCTCACCCCTCCACTTT
>TRBJ2-7|-|TRBV7-2|-|15
CASSLKVAPSYEQYF
TGTGCCAGCAGCTTAAAGGTAGCCCCGTCCTACGAGCAGTACTTC
>TRBJ1-2|-|TRBV18|-|13
CASSPGSQEGYTF
TGTGCCAGCTCACCAGGGAGTCAGGAAGGCTACACCTTC
>TRBJ2-5|few|TRBV18|TRBD1|14
CASSRTGLRETQYF
TGTGCCAGCTCACGGACAGGGCTGAGGGAGACCCAGTACTTC
>TRBJ2-7|once|TRBV6-6|-|15
CASRGSGGGRGEQYF
TGTGCCAGCAGGGGTTCCGGGGGAGGTCGGGGGGAGCAGTACTTC
>TRBJ2-7|-|TRBV7-2|TRBD1|15
CASSSAGTAPYEQYF
TGTGCCAGCAGCTCCGCCGGGACAGCCCCCTACGAGCAGTACTTC
>TRBJ2-7|-|TRBV2|TRBD2|16
CASRSREGRSSYEQYF
TGTGCCAGCAGATCACGGGAGGGCCGGAGCTCCTACGAGCAGTACTTC
>TRBJ1-1|-|TRBV4-3|-|14
CASRVGRLNTEAFF
TGCGCCAGCAGAGTTGGACGGCTGAACACTGAAGCTTTCTTT
>TRBJ1-1|-|TRBV27|-|14
CASSFGQRDTEAFF
TGTGCCAGCAGTTTTGGGCAAAGGGACACTGAAGCTTTCTTT
>TRBJ2-3|-|TRBV11-1|TRBD2|18
CASSLGPKRGAPTDTQYF
TGTGCCAGCAGCTTAGGACCTAAGCGGGGGGCTCCCACAGATACGCAGTATTTT
>TRBJ2-7|-|TRBV4-1|-|14
CASSQYPEAYEQYF
TGCGCCAGCAGCCAATACCCAGAGGCCTACGAGCAGTACTTC
>TRBJ1-2|-|TRBV5-5|-|14
CASSPRWQGNGYTF
TGTGCCAGCAGCCCTCGCTGGCAGGGGAATGGCTACACCTTC
>TRBJ1-4|-|TRBV27|-|20
CASSLYPPGDFYATNEKLFF
TGTGCCAGCAGTTTATATCCCCCAGGGGACTTTTATGCAACTAATGAAAAACTGTTTTTT
>TRBJ1-4|-|TRBV7-2|TRBD1|17
CASSLGDRGRSNEKLFF
TGTGCCAGCAGCTTAGGGGACAGGGGACGATCGAATGAAAAACTGTTTTTT
>TRBJ1-2|-|TRBV28|-|13
CASSVGFNYGYTF
TGTGCCAGCAGTGTCGGCTTTAACTATGGCTACACCTTC
>TRBJ2-5|-|TRBV11-2|TRBD1|14
CASSSGTAGSTQYF
TGTGCCAGCAGCTCCGGGACAGCCGGGTCGACCCAGTACTTC
>TRBJ1-3|-|TRBV5-5|-|17
CASSLVGQPYSGNTIYF
TGTGCCAGCAGCTTGGTTGGCCAGCCCTACTCTGGAAACACCATATATTTT
>TRBJ2-7|-|TRBV19|-|13
CASSSDNSYEQYF
TGTGCCAGTAGCTCCGACAACTCCTACGAGCAGTACTTC
>TRBJ2-6|-|TRBV27|-|16
CATRVPGISGANVLTF
TGTGCCACCAGGGTCCCAGGTATCTCTGGGGCCAACGTCCTGACTTTC
>TRBJ1-1|-|TRBV11-2|TRBD1|12
CASSTIDRVAFF
TGTGCCAGCAGCACGATAGACAGGGTGGCTTTCTTT
>TRBJ1-4|-|TRBV7-2|-|15
CASSLVAGLNEKLFF
TGTGCCAGCAGCTTAGTGGCAGGACTAAATGAAAAACTGTTTTTT
>TRBJ2-6|-|TRBV7-9|-|18
CASSVRGPPSSGANVLTF
TGTGCCAGCAGCGTCAGGGGACCTCCCAGCTCTGGGGCCAACGTCCTGACTTTC
>TRBJ2-3|-|TRBV5-4|-|13
CASRGSSTDTQYF
TGTGCCAGCAGGGGCAGCAGCACAGATACGCAGTATTTT
>TRBJ2-7|-|TRBV30|-|11
CAWSVEYEQYF
TGTGCCTGGAGTGTAGAATACGAGCAGTACTTC
>TRBJ1-4|-|TRBV7-2|-|15
CASSLTQGRGEKLFF
TGTGCCAGCAGCTTAACGCAGGGGAGGGGTGAAAAACTGTTTTTT
>TRBJ2-7|-|TRBV11-2|TRBD1|16
CASSKVKGQGAYEQYF
TGTGCCAGCAGCAAGGTTAAGGGACAGGGGGCTTACGAGCAGTACTTC
>TRBJ2-7|few|TRBV4-1|-|16
CASSQDLWGISYEQYF
TGCGCCAGCAGCCAAGATCTGTGGGGGATCTCCTACGAGCAGTACTTC
>TRBJ1-5|-|TRBV2|-|14
CASRARQSSAPQHF
TGTGCCAGCAGAGCCCGACAGTCTAGTGCGCCCCAGCATTTT
>TRBJ2-1|-|TRBV20-1|-|10
CSARENEQFF
TGCAGTGCTAGAGAAAATGAGCAGTTCTTC
>TRBJ2-1|-|TRBV28|-|12
CASGLQVGEQFF
TGTGCCAGCGGCCTCCAAGTCGGTGAGCAGTTCTTC
>TRBJ1-2|-|TRBV5-1|-|13
CASSPNPGDGYTF
TGCGCCAGCAGCCCTAATCCGGGGGATGGCTACACCTTC
>TRBJ1-2|-|TRBV28|-|13
CASTTGPRRGYTF
TGTGCCAGCACCACAGGGCCAAGAAGAGGCTACACCTTC
>TRBJ1-2|few|TRBV9|-|14
CASSARTANYGYTF
TGTGCCAGCAGCGCCCGGACGGCGAACTATGGCTACACCTTC
>TRBJ1-1|once|TRBV5-1|TRBD1|14
CASSWGQGATEAFF
TGCGCCAGCAGCTGGGGACAGGGGGCGACTGAAGCTTTCTTT
>TRBJ1-4|few|TRBV6-1|-|14
CASTARSLGEKLFF
TGTGCCAGCACCGCGCGGAGCTTGGGGGAAAAACTGTTTTTT
>TRBJ2-1|-|TRBV16|TRBD2|17
CASSQSQASGDNNEQFF
TGTGCCAGCAGCCAAAGCCAGGCCAGCGGGGATAACAATGAGCAGTTCTTC
>TRBJ2-1|-|TRBV5-1|-|15
CASSFSTETYNEQFF
TGCGCCAGCAGCTTTTCTACCGAAACCTACAATGAGCAGTTCTTC
>TRBJ1-2|once|TRBV28|TRBD1|16
CASRPGGTGTAYGYTF
TGTGCCAGCAGGCCAGGAGGCACCGGGACAGCCTATGGCTACACCTTC
>TRBJ2-7|once|TRBV9|-|13
CASSGRDPYEQYF
TGTGCCAGCAGCGGAAGGGATCCCTACGAGCAGTACTTC
>TRBJ2-7|-|TRBV15|TRBD2|16
CATSRGGGVGEYEQYF
TGTGCCACCAGCAGAGGGGGAGGGGTCGGCGAGTACGAGCAGTACTTC
>TRBJ2-5|-|TRBV6-6|TRBD2|15
CASSYSSGGQETQYF
TGTGCCAGCAGTTATTCTAGCGGGGGCCAAGAGACCCAGTACTTC
>TRBJ2-7|-|TRBV2|-|12
CASKREDYEQYF
TGTGCCAGCAAAAGGGAAGACTACGAGCAGTACTTC
>TRBJ2-2|-|TRBV2|-|15
CASSIRRRADGELFF
TGTGCCAGCAGTATCCGTCGCAGGGCGGACGGGGAGCTGTTTTTT
>TRBJ2-7|once|TRBV19|-|14
CASTETGRYYEQYF
TGTGCCAGTACCGAGACAGGGAGGTACTACGAGCAGTACTTC
>TRBJ2-3|-|TRBV18|TRBD2|19
CASSQSSRGATRSTDTQYF
TGTGCCAGCTCACAGTCTTCGCGGGGGGCTACCCGGAGCACAGATACGCAGTATTTT
>TRBJ2-1|-|TRBV15|-|15
CATSRDGEQYNEQFF
TGTGCCACCAGCAGAGATGGAGAACAGTACAATGAGCAGTTCTTC
>TRBJ1-5|-|TRBV28|-|15
CASSLGGQTNQPQHF
TGTGCCAGCAGCCTAGGTGGCCAGACCAATCAGCCCCAGCATTTT
>TRBJ1-5|-|TRBV6-6|-|13
CASSPNSNQPQHF
TGTGCCAGCAGCCCTAATAGCAATCAGCCCCAGCATTTT